The clone carrying this T cell receptor beta chain was observed a few times. Its antigen is currently unknown. Employing constant-segment primers, 5'RACE generated TCR alpha and TCR beta cDNA libraries bearing sample barcodes and UMIs. TCRdb processed the 5' RACE reads anew with MiXCR; each CDR3 protein has one entry. The table has fewer than 95,000 distinct CDR3 sequences, more than 12% seen once; the top ten hold around two fifths. This sample is drawn from a study of T-cell memory formation after mild COVID-19. Findings of the study overall: Day 15 to 85 contractors were CD4/CD8 balanced; later expanders leaned CD4+.

This receptor was identified in a man younger than 30 who had mild COVID-19 (a few samples of this study predate the infection). Cell type and time point are not known. Specimen: PBMCs or a T cell subset sorted from them (not recorded which).

This chain's CDR3 is CASSRSTGSYEQYF. In DNA, the CDR3 is TGTGCCAGTAGTAGATCGACGGGCTCCTACGAGCAGTACTTC. The chain employs TRBV19 and TRBJ2-7; D remains ambiguous. From germline, CDR1 is LNHDA and CDR2 SQIVND (reference sequence). CDR3 length equals 14 residues. V was trimmed by 4 bases and J by 0 bases, leaving 10 bases between them.